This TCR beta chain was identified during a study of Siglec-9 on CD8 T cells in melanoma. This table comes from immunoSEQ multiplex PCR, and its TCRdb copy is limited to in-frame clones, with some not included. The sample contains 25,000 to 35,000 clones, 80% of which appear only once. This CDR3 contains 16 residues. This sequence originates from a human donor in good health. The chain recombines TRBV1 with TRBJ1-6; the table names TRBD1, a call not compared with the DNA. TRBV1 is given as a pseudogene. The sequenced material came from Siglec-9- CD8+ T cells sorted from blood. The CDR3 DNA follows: TGCACCAGCAGCCAGGCAGGAACAGAGTATAATTCACCCCTCCACTTT. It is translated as CTSSQAGTEYNSPLHF.